These 17 T cell receptor beta chains share one sample of origin, sequenced in a study of blood T cell repertoires in COVID-19. Assay used: immunoSEQ multiplex PCR; TCRdb lists only in-frame clones, some missing. The sample contains hundreds of thousands of clones, about 83% of which appear only once. Sequenced input: peripheral blood. These receptor sequences come from a woman in her forties or fifties who had recovered from COVID-19.

This clone was observed a few times. The genes are TRBV19 and TRBJ1-5; D is undetermined. CDR3 size: 12 residues. Per the germline V gene, CDR1 is LNHDA and CDR2 is SQIVND (reference sequence). Trimming cost V 6 bases and J 11 bases, with 14 bases left between them. The CDR3 coding sequence is TGTGCCAGTAGCCAAAGTCCCGGGGCCCAGCATTTT. Translating it yields CASSQSPGAQHF.

The V and J genes are TRBV2 and TRBJ1-2; D uncertain. CDR1 is SNHLY and CDR2 is FYNNEI in the germline V gene. V was cut by 0 bases and J by 6 bases, with 11 bases left in between. The length of the CDR3 is 14 residues. CDR3 in amino acids: CASSEALEGDGYTF. As DNA, the CDR3 is TGTGCCAGCAGTGAAGCGCTTGAGGGCGATGGCTACACCTTC.

This clone was found once. The chain is built from TRBV18 and TRBJ2-3; 7 nucleotides line up with TRBD1. The V and J ends lost 2 bases and 1 base, in that order; junction bases with no gene match: 9. The CDR3 consists of 17 residues. Germline V gives CDR1 KGHSH, CDR2 LQKENI. The CDR3 spells CASSPVGTGTGTDTQYF. The CDR3 DNA follows: TGTGCCAGCTCACCAGTAGGGACCGGGACAGGCACAGATACGCAGTATTTT.

This clone was detected a few times. V usage is TRBV2 and J usage is TRBJ2-4, with 8 bases that match TRBD1. Germline V gives CDR1 SNHLY, CDR2 FYNNEI. The CDR3 spans 17 residues. Trimming at V came to 6 bases and at J to 0 bases, leaving 10 bases not matched to a gene. The DNA of the CDR3 is TGTGCCAGCAGCGAGGATGACAGGGGACTAGCCAAAAACATTCAGTACTTC. Amino acids: CASSEDDRGLAKNIQYF.

The chain links TRBV10-3 to TRBJ2-1, with D possibly being TRBD1 (6 bases). The V and J ends lost 1 base and 7 bases respectively, with 14 bases between them. Germline CDR1 reads ENHRY; CDR2 reads SYGVKD. CDR3 length: 15 residues. The CDR3 DNA is TGTGCCATCAGTGAGTTAAAACAGGGAAGAAATGAGCAGTTCTTC. Protein product: CAISELKQGRNEQFF.

The chain couples TRBV7-6 to TRBJ1-3; no clear D. Trimming cost V 5 bases and J 0 bases, with 11 bases left between them. Germline CDR1 reads SGHVS; CDR2 reads FNYEAQ. The CDR3 runs to 15 residues. The CDR3 protein is CASSPRTGSGNTIYF. The CDR3 DNA follows: TGTGCCAGCAGCCCACGGACTGGCTCTGGAAACACCATATATTTT.

V and J are TRBV28 and TRBJ2-7; no firm D call. Trimming removed 5 bases at V and 6 bases at J, with 11 bases between. Germline V lookup: CDR1 MDHEN, CDR2 SYDVKM. The CDR3 is made up of 12 amino acids. CDR3 region: CASSPPTGEQYF. The CDR3 bases are TGTGCCAGCAGTCCACCCACTGGCGAGCAGTACTTC.

This chain connects TRBV7-2 to TRBJ2-3, with D possibly matching TRBD2 (6 bases). Germline assignment: CDR1 SGHTA and CDR2 FQGNSA. The CDR3 runs 14 residues. V lost 6 bases to trimming and J lost 7 bases, with 17 bases between them. CDR3 residues: CASSLRRGANTQYF. The CDR3 DNA sequence: TGTGCCAGCAGTCTTAGGAGGGGCGCTAATACGCAGTATTTT.

The chain carries TRBV5-1 and TRBJ2-1; possibly TRBD1 for D (5 bases). Trimming removed 2 bases from V and 8 bases from J, with 20 bases in between. Germline V gene data show CDR1 as SGHRS and CDR2 as YFSETQ. The CDR3 runs to 16 residues. CDR3 nucleotides: TGCGCCAGCAGCTTCTCTCAGGGTTTGATTAGGCATGAGCAGTTCTTC. Residues: CASSFSQGLIRHEQFF.

This clone is a singleton in its sample. V gene TRBV24-1 combines with J gene TRBJ1-2; TRBD1 is a possible D gene (5 bases). Trimming took off 5 bases at V and 4 bases at J, with 16 bases between the two ends. Germline CDR1 reads KGHDR; CDR2 reads SFDVKD. The CDR3 loop spans 15 amino acids. This CDR3 is CATSAPTSRGYGYTF. The CDR3 nucleotides read TGTGCCACCAGTGCCCCGACGTCAAGGGGCTATGGCTACACCTTC.

J is TRBJ2-5 and V is TRBV15; TRBD1 matches 9 bases. The CDR3 spans 15 residues. Germline trimming cut 5 bases from V and 2 bases from J; bases unmatched to any gene: 6. The germline CDR1 and CDR2 sequences are LNHNV and YYDKDF (reference sequence). The CDR3 is CATSGGQGWQETQYF. The DNA for the CDR3 is TGTGCCACCAGCGGAGGACAGGGGTGGCAAGAGACCCAGTACTTC.

This clone turned up a few times. The V and J genes are TRBV4-1 and TRBJ2-7; tentatively, D is TRBD2 (7 bases). Per the germline V gene, CDR1 is MGHRA and CDR2 is YSYEKL. The CDR3 covers 14 residues. The V end lost 0 bases, the J end lost 7 bases, and 13 bases lay between the germline ends. The CDR3 loop reads CASSQEGGPREQYF. For the CDR3, the DNA is TGCGCCAGCAGCCAAGAGGGGGGGCCGAGGGAGCAGTACTTC.

The chain couples TRBV10-3 to TRBJ2-5; 10 nucleotides line up with TRBD1. Per the germline V gene, CDR1 is ENHRY and CDR2 is SYGVKD. This CDR3 has 14 residues. V shed 6 bases, J shed 7 bases, and the junction held 8 bases outside the gene matches. CDR3 sequence (DNA): TGTGCCATCAGAACCGGGACAGGGGAAGGGACCCAGTACTTC. It encodes CAIRTGTGEGTQYF.

CDR3 sequence: CASSIFPGRLVGNTEAFF. CDR3 in DNA: TGTGCCAGTAGTATATTTCCCGGGAGGCTGGTTGGGAACACTGAAGCTTTCTTT. V and J are TRBV19 and TRBJ1-1; D uncertain. Trimming shortened V by 2 bases and J by 1 base, and 20 bases separated the two germline ends. The V gene's germline CDR1 is LNHDA and CDR2 SQIVND (reference sequence). The CDR3 spans 18 residues. Filled out from reference TRBV19 and TRBJ1-1, the complete variable domain reads DGGITQSPKYLFRKEGQNVTLSCEQNLNHDAMYWYRQDPGQGLRLIYYSQIVNDFQKGDIAEGYSVSREKKESFPLTVTSAQKNPTAFYLCASSIFPGRLVGNTEAFFGQGTRLTVV.

This rearrangement joins TRBV29-1 to TRBJ1-2, with D unresolved. Trimming took 8 bases from V and 6 from J, leaving 22 bases between them. Per germline, CDR1 SQVTM and CDR2 ANQGSEA. The CDR3 is 14 amino acids. CDR3: CSTQLAAWRNGYTF. CDR3 DNA sequence: TGCAGCACCCAGCTAGCAGCGTGGAGGAATGGCTACACCTTC.

The chain combines TRBV19 with TRBJ1-5, with D possibly matching TRBD1 (5 bases). Germline lookup yields CDR1 LNHDA and CDR2 SQIVND (reference sequence). The CDR3 extends over 15 amino acids. V was trimmed by 6 bases and J by 5 bases, leaving 17 bases between them. CDR3 bases: TGTGCCAGTAGCCTCCGGGGGGGGTATGATCAGCCCCAGCATTTT. Translating it yields CASSLRGGYDQPQHF.

The V gene is TRBV20-1, the J gene TRBJ2-1, with a possible D match to TRBD2 (6 bases). The CDR3 extends over 13 amino acids. The V end lost 3 bases, the J end lost 7 bases, and 13 bases lay between the germline ends. The germline V gene encodes CDR1 DFQATT and CDR2 SNEGSKA (reference sequence). The CDR3 bases are TGCAGTGCTAGTGGACGCCGGGGGAATGAGCAGTTCTTC. Protein: CSASGRRGNEQFF.